This entry is about one T cell receptor beta chain. The entry originates in a study of blood T cell repertoires in COVID-19. Produced via immunoSEQ multiplex PCR; TCRdb's table is partial and in-frame only. The table has around 320,000 clones, roughly 90% seen once. The germline gives CDR1 SEHNR, CDR2 FQNEAQ (reference sequence). V shed 5 bases and J shed 4 bases, with 16 bases lying between them. CDR3 length: 15 residues. The gene calls are TRBV7-9 and TRBJ2-3; D is perhaps TRBD1 (5 bases). The sequencing sample was made of PBMCs or T cells enriched from blood (not recorded which). This clonotype was sampled from a woman between 45 and 65 years old who had been exposed to COVID-19. The CDR3 spells CASSGDWGPADTQYF. The CDR3 DNA reads TGTGCCAGCAGCGGAGACTGGGGCCCGGCAGATACGCAGTATTTT. Filled out from reference TRBV7-9 and TRBJ2-3, the complete variable domain reads DTGVSQNPRHKITKRGQNVTFRCDPISEHNRLYWYRQTLGQGPEFLTYFQNEAQLEKSRLLSDRFSAERPKGSFSTLEIQRTEQGDSAMYLCASSGDWGPADTQYFGPGTRLTVL.